There are many counts of the clone carrying this T cell receptor (beta chain). TCRdb analysed the RT-PCR reads with MiXCR anew, one entry per CDR3 protein. The sample contains almost 700,000 distinct CDR3 sequences, 14% of which appear only once. Germline CDR1 reads SQVTM; CDR2 reads ANQGSEA. V dropped 1 base and J dropped 4 bases, with 10 bases sitting between them. There are 13 residues in the CDR3. J is TRBJ1-2 and V is TRBV29-1; tentative D call: TRBD1 (6 bases). Sample: memory CD4+ T cells from blood. This receptor was obtained from a female donor in good health, serving as a healthy control. The CDR3 region has the DNA TGCAGCGTTGAAGGAGGGGGAGGCTATGGCTACACCTTC. It is translated as CSVEGGGGYGYTF.